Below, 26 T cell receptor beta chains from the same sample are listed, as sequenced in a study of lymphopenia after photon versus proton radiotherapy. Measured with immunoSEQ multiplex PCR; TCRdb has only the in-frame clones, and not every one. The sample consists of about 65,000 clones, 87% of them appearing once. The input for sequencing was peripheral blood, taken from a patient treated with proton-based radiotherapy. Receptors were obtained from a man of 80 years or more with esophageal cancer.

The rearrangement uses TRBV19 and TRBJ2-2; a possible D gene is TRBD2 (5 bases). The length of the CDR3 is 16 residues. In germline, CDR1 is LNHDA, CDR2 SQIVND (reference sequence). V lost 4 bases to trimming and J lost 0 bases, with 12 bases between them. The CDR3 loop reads CASSRGYTANTGELFF. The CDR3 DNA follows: TGTGCCAGTAGTAGAGGGTACACCGCGAACACCGGGGAGCTGTTTTTT.

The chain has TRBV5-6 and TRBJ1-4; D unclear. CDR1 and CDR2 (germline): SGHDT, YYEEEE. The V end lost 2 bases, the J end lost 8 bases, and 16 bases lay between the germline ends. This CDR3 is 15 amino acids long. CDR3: CASSFGRQGWEKLFF. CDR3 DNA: TGTGCCAGCAGCTTCGGTAGACAAGGCTGGGAAAAACTGTTTTTT.

CDR3: CASSIGRVNQPQHF. As DNA, the CDR3 is TGTGCCAGTAGTATAGGAAGGGTCAATCAGCCCCAGCATTTT. The chain uses TRBV19 and TRBJ1-5; D call uncertain. This CDR3 is built from 14 residues. Looked up from germline, CDR1 is LNHDA and CDR2 is SQIVND (reference sequence). The germline V and J ends were trimmed by 1 base and 3 bases, with 7 bases remaining between them.

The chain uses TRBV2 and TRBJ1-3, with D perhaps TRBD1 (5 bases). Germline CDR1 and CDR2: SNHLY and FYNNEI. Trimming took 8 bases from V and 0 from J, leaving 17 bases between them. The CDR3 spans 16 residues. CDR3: CASDVGQSFSGNTIYF. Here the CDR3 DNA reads TGTGCCAGCGACGTGGGGCAGTCATTCTCTGGAAACACCATATATTTT.

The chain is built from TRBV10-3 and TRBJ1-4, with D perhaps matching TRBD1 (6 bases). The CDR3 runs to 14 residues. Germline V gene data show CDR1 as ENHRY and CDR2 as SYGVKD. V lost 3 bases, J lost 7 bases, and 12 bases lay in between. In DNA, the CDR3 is TGTGCCATCAGTGACGAGGGGGGGGTTGAAAAACTGTTTTTT. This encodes CAISDEGGVEKLFF.

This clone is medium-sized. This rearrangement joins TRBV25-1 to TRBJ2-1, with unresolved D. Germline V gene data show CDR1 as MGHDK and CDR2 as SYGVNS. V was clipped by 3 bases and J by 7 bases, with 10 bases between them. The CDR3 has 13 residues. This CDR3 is CASSETQLNEQFF. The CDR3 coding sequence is TGTGCCAGCAGTGAGACACAGTTGAATGAGCAGTTCTTC.

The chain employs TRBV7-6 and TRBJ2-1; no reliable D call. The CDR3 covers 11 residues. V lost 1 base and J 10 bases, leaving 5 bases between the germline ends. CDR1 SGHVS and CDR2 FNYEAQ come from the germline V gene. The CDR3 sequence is CASSLVREQFF. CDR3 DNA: TGTGCCAGCAGCTTAGTAAGAGAGCAGTTCTTC.

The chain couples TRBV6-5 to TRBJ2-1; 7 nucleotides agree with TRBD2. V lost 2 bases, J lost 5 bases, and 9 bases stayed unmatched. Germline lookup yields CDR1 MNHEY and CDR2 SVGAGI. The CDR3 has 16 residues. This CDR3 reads CASSYLRGRADNEQFF. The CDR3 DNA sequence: TGTGCCAGCAGTTACCTCCGGGGGAGGGCCGACAATGAGCAGTTCTTC.

The CDR3 region is CASSFRQGVNTEAFF. For the CDR3, the DNA is TGTGCCAGCAGCTTTCGACAGGGGGTGAACACTGAAGCTTTCTTT. The J gene is TRBJ1-1, the V gene TRBV5-4; 9 nucleotides align to TRBD1. Germline V gene sequence: CDR1 SGHNT, CDR2 YYREEE (reference sequence). The CDR3 sequence is 15 residues long. V dropped 2 bases and J dropped 0; count of bases not matched to a gene: 2.

CDR3 protein: CASSDSQTGPQETQYF. The CDR3 DNA reads as TGTGCCAGCAGTGATTCCCAGACAGGACCCCAAGAGACCCAGTACTTC. This chain connects TRBV2 to TRBJ2-5, with TRBD1 as a possible D gene (6 bases). The CDR3 runs 16 residues. The germline V gene has CDR1 SNHLY and CDR2 FYNNEI. The germline V and J ends were trimmed by 3 bases and 1 base, with 15 bases remaining between them.

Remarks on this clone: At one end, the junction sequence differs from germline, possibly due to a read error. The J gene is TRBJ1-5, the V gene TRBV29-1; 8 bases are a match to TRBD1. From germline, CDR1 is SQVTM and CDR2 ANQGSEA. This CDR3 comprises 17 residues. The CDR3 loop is CSDEVGQVNVRNQPQHF. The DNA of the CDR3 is TGCAGCGATGAAGTGGGACAGGTCAACGTTCGCAATCAGCCCCAGCATTTT. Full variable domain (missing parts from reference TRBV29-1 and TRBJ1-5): SAVISQKPSRDICQRGTSLTIQCQVDSQVTMMFWYRQQPGQSLTLIATANQGSEATYESGFVIDKFPISRPNLTFSTLTVSNMSPEDSSIYLCSDEVGQVNVRNQPQHFGDGTRLSIL.

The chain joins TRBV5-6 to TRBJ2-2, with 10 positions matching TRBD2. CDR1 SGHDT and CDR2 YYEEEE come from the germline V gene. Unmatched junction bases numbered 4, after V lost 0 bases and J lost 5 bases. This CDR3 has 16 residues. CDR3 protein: CASSLALAGATGELFF. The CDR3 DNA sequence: TGTGCCAGCAGCTTGGCGCTAGCGGGAGCTACCGGGGAGCTGTTTTTT.

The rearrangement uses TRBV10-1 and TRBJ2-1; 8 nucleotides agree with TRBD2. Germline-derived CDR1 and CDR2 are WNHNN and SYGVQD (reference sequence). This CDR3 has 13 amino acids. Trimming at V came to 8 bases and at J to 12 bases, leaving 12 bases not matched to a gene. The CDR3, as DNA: TGCGCCAGCGGGGATATTAGCGGGATATCGCAGTTCTTC. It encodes CASGDISGISQFF.

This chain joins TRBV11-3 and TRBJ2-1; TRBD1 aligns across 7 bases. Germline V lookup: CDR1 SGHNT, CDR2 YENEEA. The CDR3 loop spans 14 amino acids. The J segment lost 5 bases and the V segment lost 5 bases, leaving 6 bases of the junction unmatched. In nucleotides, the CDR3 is TGTGCCAGCAGCGCCCGAAGGGGGCACAATGAGCAGTTCTTC. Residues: CASSARRGHNEQFF.

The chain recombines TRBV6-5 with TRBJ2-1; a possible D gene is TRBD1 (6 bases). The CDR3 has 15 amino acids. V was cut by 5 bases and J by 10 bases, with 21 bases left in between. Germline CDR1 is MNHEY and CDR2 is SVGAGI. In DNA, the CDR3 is TGTGCCAGCAGTCACAGGACAGCCCCCTGGGACGAGCAGTTCTTC. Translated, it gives CASSHRTAPWDEQFF.

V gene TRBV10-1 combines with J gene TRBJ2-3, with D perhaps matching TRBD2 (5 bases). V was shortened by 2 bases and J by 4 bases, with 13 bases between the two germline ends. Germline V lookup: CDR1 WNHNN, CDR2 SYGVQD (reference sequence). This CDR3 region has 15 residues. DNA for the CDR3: TGCGCCAGCAGTGAGACACTAGGAGCTCCAGATACGCAGTATTTT. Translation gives CASSETLGAPDTQYF.

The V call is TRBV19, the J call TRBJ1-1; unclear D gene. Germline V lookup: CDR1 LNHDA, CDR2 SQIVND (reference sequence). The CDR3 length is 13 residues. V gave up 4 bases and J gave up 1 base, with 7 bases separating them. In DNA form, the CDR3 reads TGTGCCAGTAGTAGCCACGCGAACACTGAAGCTTTCTTT. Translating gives CASSSHANTEAFF.

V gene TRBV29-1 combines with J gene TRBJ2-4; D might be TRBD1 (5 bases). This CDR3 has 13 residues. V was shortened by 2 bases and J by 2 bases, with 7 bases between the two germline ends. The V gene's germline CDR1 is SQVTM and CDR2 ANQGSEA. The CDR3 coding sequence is TGCAGCGTTGAAAAGGGGCCCAAAAACATTCAGTACTTC. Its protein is CSVEKGPKNIQYF.

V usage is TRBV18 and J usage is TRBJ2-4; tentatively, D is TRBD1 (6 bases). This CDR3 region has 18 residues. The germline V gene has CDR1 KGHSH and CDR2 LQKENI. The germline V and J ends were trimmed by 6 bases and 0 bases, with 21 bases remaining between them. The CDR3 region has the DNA TGTGCCAGCTCCTTTCAAAGGACAGACCCGATAGCCAAAAACATTCAGTACTTC. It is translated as CASSFQRTDPIAKNIQYF.

In DNA, the CDR3 is TGCGCCAGCAGCCCCGGACAGGGAGAAGGTGAAAAACTGTTTTTT. Amino acids: CASSPGQGEGEKLFF. The chain combines TRBV5-1 with TRBJ1-4; TRBD1 matches 8 bases. This CDR3 spans 15 amino acids. Germline CDR1 SGHRS, CDR2 YFSETQ. V dropped 4 bases and J dropped 7; count of bases not matched to a gene: 9.

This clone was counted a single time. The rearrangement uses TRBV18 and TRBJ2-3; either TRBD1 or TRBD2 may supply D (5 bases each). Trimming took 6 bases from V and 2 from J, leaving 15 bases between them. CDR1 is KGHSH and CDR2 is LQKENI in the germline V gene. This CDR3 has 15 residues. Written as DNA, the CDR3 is TGTGCCAGCTCTTCCCCGGGGCAGTACACAGATACGCAGTATTTT. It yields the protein CASSSPGQYTDTQYF.

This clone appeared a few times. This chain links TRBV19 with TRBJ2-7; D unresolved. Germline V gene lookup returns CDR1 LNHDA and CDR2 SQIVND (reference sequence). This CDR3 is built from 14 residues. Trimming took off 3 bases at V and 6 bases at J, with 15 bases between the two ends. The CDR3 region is CASSIGGFAAEQYF. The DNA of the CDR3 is TGTGCCAGTAGTATTGGTGGGTTTGCTGCCGAGCAGTACTTC.

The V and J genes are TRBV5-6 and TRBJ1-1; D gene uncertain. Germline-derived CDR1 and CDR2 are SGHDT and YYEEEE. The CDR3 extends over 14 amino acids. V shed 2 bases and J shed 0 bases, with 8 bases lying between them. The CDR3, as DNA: TGTGCCAGCAGCTTCGTGCTTATGAACACTGAAGCTTTCTTT. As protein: CASSFVLMNTEAFF.

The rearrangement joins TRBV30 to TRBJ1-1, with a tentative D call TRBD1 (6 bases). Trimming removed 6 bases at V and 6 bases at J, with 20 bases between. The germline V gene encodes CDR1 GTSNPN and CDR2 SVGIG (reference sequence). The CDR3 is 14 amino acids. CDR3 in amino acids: CACFGGAAVAEAFF. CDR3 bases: TGTGCCTGCTTCGGGGGGGCGGCGGTCGCTGAAGCTTTCTTT. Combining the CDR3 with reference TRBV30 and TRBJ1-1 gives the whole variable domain SQTIHQWPATLVQPVGSPLSLECTVEGTSNPNLYWYRQAAGRGLQLLFYSVGIGQISSEVPQNLSASRPQDRQFILSSKKLLLSDSGFYLCACFGGAAVAEAFFGQGTRLTVV.

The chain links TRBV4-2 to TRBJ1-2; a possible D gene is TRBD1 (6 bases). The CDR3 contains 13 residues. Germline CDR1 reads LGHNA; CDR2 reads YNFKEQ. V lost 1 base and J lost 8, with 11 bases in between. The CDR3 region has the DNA TGTGCCAGCAGCCAAGGATCAGGGGACGGCTACACCTTC. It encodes CASSQGSGDGYTF.

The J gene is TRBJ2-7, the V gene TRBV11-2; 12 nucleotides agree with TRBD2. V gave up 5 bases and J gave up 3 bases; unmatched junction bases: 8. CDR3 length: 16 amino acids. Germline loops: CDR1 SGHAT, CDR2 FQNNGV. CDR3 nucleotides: TGTGCCAGCAGCCGACGGCTAGCGGGAGGGTTCTACGAGCAGTACTTC. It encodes CASSRRLAGGFYEQYF.